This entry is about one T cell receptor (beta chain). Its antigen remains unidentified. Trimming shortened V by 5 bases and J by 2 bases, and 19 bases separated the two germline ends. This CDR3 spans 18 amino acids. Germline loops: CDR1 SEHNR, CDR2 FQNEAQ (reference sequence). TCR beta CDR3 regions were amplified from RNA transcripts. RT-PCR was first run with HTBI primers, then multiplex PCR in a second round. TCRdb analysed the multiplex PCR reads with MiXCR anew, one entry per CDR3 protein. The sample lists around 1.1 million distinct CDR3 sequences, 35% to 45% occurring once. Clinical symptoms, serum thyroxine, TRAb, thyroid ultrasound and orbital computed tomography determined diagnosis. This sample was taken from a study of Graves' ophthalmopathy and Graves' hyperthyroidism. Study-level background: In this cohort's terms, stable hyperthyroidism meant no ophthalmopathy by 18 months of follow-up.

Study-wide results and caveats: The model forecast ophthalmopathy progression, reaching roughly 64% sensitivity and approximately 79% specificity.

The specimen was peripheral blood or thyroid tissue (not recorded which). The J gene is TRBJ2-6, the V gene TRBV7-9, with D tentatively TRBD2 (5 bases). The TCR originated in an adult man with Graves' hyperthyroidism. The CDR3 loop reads CASSPRGSGNTGANVLTF. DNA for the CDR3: TGTGCCAGCAGCCCCAGAGGGTCGGGGAACACTGGGGCCAACGTCCTGACTTTC.